This is a list of T cell receptor beta chains from one sample in a study of beta chain features in type 1 diabetes. The assay was immunoSEQ multiplex PCR, and TCRdb's table has in-frame clones only and misses some. The repertoire holds 600,000 or so clones, with approximately 13% as singletons. The sample was naive CD4+ T cells from blood. All receptors come from a man younger than 40 with type 1 diabetes. CDR3s include the opening cysteine and the closing phenylalanine or tryptophan. The D gene is left open where the match is weak. Clone size, where shown, is once, few, many, or a class for clones that have expanded.

v_gene	abundance	d_gene	j_gene	CDR3nt	CDR3aa
TRBV28	few	.	TRBJ1-5	TGTGCCAGCAGTCCACCGGGACACCAGCCCCAGCATTTT	CASSPPGHQPQHF
TRBV5-1	.	TRBD1	TRBJ2-5	TGCGCCAGCAGCTTGTTTCAGGGGGCAGAGACCCAGTACTTC	CASSLFQGAETQYF
TRBV21-1	.	.	TRBJ2-1	TGTGCCAGCAGCATAAGGGGCAATGAGCAGTTCTTC	CASSIRGNEQFF
TRBV10-3	.	.	TRBJ1-5	TGTGCCATCAGTGAGTCATCGGGGGCTGATCAGCCCCAGCATTTT	CAISESSGADQPQHF
TRBV7-3	.	TRBD2	TRBJ2-1	TGTGCCAGCAGCCTCAATAGCGGGGGGAACTACAATGAGCAGTTCTTC	CASSLNSGGNYNEQFF
TRBV6-4	.	TRBD1	TRBJ1-6	TGTGCCAGCAGTGAAGACAGGGATTCACCCCTCCACTTT	CASSEDRDSPLHF
TRBV5-1	few	TRBD1	TRBJ2-1	TGCGCCAGCAGCCCGGGGACAGGAGATTACAATGAGCAGTTCTTC	CASSPGTGDYNEQFF
TRBV29-1	.	TRBD1	TRBJ1-1	TGCAGCGCTACCCGGGACAGGGGAACTGAAGCTTTCTTT	CSATRDRGTEAFF
TRBV19	few	.	TRBJ2-3	TGTGCCAGTAGAGCACCGGGACGGGCCACAGATACGCAGTATTTT	CASRAPGRATDTQYF
TRBV30	few	.	TRBJ1-2	TGTGCCTGGAGTGGCCCGGCTAACTATGGCTACACCTTC	CAWSGPANYGYTF
TRBV7-9	.	.	TRBJ2-2	TGTGCCAGCAGCCCCAACCTGGGGGCCGGGGAGCTGTTTTTT	CASSPNLGAGELFF
TRBV7-6	.	.	TRBJ1-1	TGTGCCAGCAGCTTAACAGGAGGGGACACTGAAGCTTTCTTT	CASSLTGGDTEAFF
TRBV4-3	.	TRBD1	TRBJ1-6	TGCGCCAGCAGCCAAGGAGTCGGGACAGGGGTTTCACCCCTCCACTTT	CASSQGVGTGVSPLHF
TRBV9	.	TRBD1	TRBJ1-6	TGTGCCAGCAGCGTGGGACAGACTTCTTATAATTCACCCCTCCACTTT	CASSVGQTSYNSPLHF
TRBV7-2	few	TRBD1	TRBJ1-2	TGTGCCAGCAGCCGAACAGGGGTAGAAGGCTACACCTTC	CASSRTGVEGYTF
TRBV9	once	.	TRBJ1-1	TGTGCCAGCAGCGTAGGCCCGGGGACTGAAGCTTTCTTT	CASSVGPGTEAFF
TRBV25-1	few	.	TRBJ2-1	TGTGCCAGCAGCGACCCCCAGGGTAACAATGAGCAGTTCTTC	CASSDPQGNNEQFF
TRBV1	few	.	TRBJ2-7	TGCACCAGCAGCCAGCTACCGAGGGATGAGCAGTACTTC	CTSSQLPRDEQYF
TRBV11-2	few	.	TRBJ2-1	TGTGCCAGCAGCCCCTGGGTTGGGGGGAGCTCCTACAATGAGCAGTTCTTC	CASSPWVGGSSYNEQFF
TRBV19	.	TRBD2	TRBJ2-3	TGTGCCAGTAGTATCGGACTAGCGGGGAGAGATACGCAGTATTTT	CASSIGLAGRDTQYF
TRBV19	.	.	TRBJ2-2	TGTGCCAGTAGCCTCCGGGGGTACACCGGGGAGCTGTTTTTT	CASSLRGYTGELFF
TRBV6-1	few	.	TRBJ1-1	TGTGCCAGCAGTACGCTGAACACTGAAGCTTTCTTT	CASSTLNTEAFF
TRBV4-3	.	.	TRBJ2-7	TGCGCCAGCAGCCAGGGGCACGGGACCTACGAGCAGTACTTC	CASSQGHGTYEQYF
TRBV7-3	few	TRBD2	TRBJ2-1	TGTGCCAGCAGCACCGGGACTACCTACAATGAGCAGTTCTTC	CASSTGTTYNEQFF
TRBV29-1	.	.	TRBJ1-2	TGCAGCGTTGAAGTTGCCGCAGCAGGGCTGGCCTATGGCTACACCTTC	CSVEVAAAGLAYGYTF
TRBV7-2	.	.	TRBJ2-5	TGTGCCAGCAGCTTATTGGGGTCCTCGGCAGAGACCCAGTACTTC	CASSLLGSSAETQYF
TRBV28	.	.	TRBJ1-2	TGTGCCAGCAGTCCGTTCTTGGCCGGCTACACCTTC	CASSPFLAGYTF
TRBV11-2	few	.	TRBJ2-1	TGTGCCAGCAGCTTAGATGGGGCCGATTACAATGAGCAGTTCTTC	CASSLDGADYNEQFF
TRBV25-1	.	.	TRBJ1-2	TGTGCCAGCAGCCCACCGGGACGCTCCTATGGCTACACCTTC	CASSPPGRSYGYTF
TRBV7-3	.	.	TRBJ2-1	TGTGCCAGCAGCTTGGCTGGGAACGAGAATGAGCAGTTCTTC	CASSLAGNENEQFF
TRBV28	few	TRBD1	TRBJ2-7	TGTGCCAGCAGTGGGACAGCGGACGACGAGCAGTACTTC	CASSGTADDEQYF
TRBV6-5	few	.	TRBJ1-3	TGTGCCAGCCTTCCGCATCCCTCTGGAAACACCATATATTTT	CASLPHPSGNTIYF
TRBV5-6	.	TRBD1	TRBJ2-1	TGTGCCAGCAGCTTGCGGACAGGGGGCGCGTTTAATGAGCAGTTCTTC	CASSLRTGGAFNEQFF
TRBV7-2	.	.	TRBJ1-1	TGTGCCAGCAGCTTATCCCTGGCCGGGGGGCAGACTGAAGCTTTCTTT	CASSLSLAGGQTEAFF
TRBV7-9	few	.	TRBJ1-2	TGTGCCAGCAGCATCGACAGTAACTATGGCTACACCTTC	CASSIDSNYGYTF